This T cell receptor (beta chain) was obtained from a study of T cell repertoires in cytomegalovirus infection. The length of the CDR3 is 14 residues. Trimming removed 1 base at V and 4 bases at J, with 8 bases between. CDR1 is SGHTA and CDR2 is FQGNSA in the germline V gene. TCRdb independently ran MiXCR on the reads; one entry per CDR3 protein. The sample has under 850,000 distinct CDR3 sequences; roughly 36% are singletons. Study results and limitations: There were carriers of CMV plus the relevant HLA, and cumulative public TCR beta family frequency identified them.

The sample holds many counts of this clonotype. Its target is not known. The clonotype was recovered from a human donor in good health (CMV status not recorded). Some clones in this sample may be carry-over from other donors' samples. The chain joins TRBV7-2 to TRBJ1-5; the D is unclear. The specimen sequenced was PBMCs. The DNA of the CDR3 is TGTGCCAGCAGCTTAGATCGCCCAAATCAGCCCCAGCATTTT. Translating gives CASSLDRPNQPQHF.